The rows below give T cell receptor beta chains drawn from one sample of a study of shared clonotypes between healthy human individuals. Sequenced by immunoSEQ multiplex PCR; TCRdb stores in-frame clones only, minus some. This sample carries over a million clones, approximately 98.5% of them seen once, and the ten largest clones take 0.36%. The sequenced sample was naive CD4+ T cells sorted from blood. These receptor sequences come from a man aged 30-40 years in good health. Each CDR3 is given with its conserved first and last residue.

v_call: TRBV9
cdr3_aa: CASSVGGQLVYGYTF

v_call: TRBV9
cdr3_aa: CASSRLAGDGEQFF

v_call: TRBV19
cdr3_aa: CASNTDRRQPQHF

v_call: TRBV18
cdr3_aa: CASSLLGATDTQYF

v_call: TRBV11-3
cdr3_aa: CASSLLTGLTQYF

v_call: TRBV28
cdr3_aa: CASLHRTSGSGTDTQYF

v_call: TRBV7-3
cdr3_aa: CASSRTGFSYNEQFF

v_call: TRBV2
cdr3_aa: CASKDSGSYEQYF

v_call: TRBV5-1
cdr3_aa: CASSFQGTDTQYF

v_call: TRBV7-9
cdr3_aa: CASSAGDSGNTIYF

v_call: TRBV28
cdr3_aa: CASSLATTLYGYTF

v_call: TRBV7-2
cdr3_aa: CASSSDRGRETQYF

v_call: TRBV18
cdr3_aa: CASSLREVETQYF

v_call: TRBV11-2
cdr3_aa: CASSDRSSYEQYF

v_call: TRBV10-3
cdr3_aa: CAISDPGQGNQPQHF